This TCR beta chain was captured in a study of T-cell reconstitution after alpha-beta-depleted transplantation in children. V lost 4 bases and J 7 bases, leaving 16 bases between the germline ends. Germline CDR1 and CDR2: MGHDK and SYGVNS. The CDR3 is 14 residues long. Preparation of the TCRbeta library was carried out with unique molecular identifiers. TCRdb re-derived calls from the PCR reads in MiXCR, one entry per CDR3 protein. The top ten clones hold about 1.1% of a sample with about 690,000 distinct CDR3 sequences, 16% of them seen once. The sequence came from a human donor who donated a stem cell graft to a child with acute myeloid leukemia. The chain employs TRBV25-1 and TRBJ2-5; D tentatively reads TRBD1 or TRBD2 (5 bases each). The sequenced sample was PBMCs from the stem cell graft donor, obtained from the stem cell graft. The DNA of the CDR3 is TGTGCCAGCAGTGGGACGATCGGGGCCGTGACCCAGTACTTC. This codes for CASSGTIGAVTQYF.